This T cell receptor beta chain was sequenced in a study of blood T cells in healthy people across ages. Points from the study as a whole: It was not known whether donors were CMV positive (a possible confounder of expanded clonotype changes).

A minimum of 6 micrograms of total RNA was extracted per sample. V was cut by 2 bases and J by 4 bases, with 17 bases left in between. This CDR3 has 16 amino acids. Germline CDR1 MNHEY, CDR2 SVGAGI. Notes on this clonotype: Its antigen remains unidentified.

A J-beta primer mix and a sample-barcoded 5' primer were used in a second PCR of about 7 to 12 cycles. Every sample produced at least 2.5 million CDR3-containing paired-end reads. TCRdb recomputed calls from the 5' RACE reads with MiXCR, one row per CDR3 protein. This sample carries 850,000 to 1,000,000 distinct CDR3 sequences, about 48% of them seen once, and the ten largest clones take 13%. The sample consisted of blood. This chain uses TRBV6-5 with TRBJ1-1, with D possibly being TRBD1 (5 bases). The TCR sequence derives from a young man in good health. CDR3 region: CASSYPPGREPTEAFF. The CDR3 DNA is TGTGCCAGCAGTTACCCACCGGGACGGGAGCCCACTGAAGCTTTCTTT.